The clone carrying this T cell receptor (beta chain) was recorded only once. The antigen is unknown. The CDR3 consists of 14 residues. Germline V gives CDR1 MDHEN, CDR2 SYDVKM. Trimming removed 8 bases from V and 4 bases from J; junction bases left unmatched: 7. 60 Vbeta and 13 Jbeta primers were used in PCR. Repertoires were generated with immunoSEQ multiplex PCR, while TCRdb's copy carries only in-frame clones and drops some. Among fewer than 85,000 clones listed, approximately 82% were seen once. These data come from a study of cytomegalovirus exposure and HLA in healthy donors. Study conclusions and caveats: Testing in vitro showed a few CMV-associated chains specific for CMV antigens.

The TCR sequence derives from a man in his 70s in good health and CMV-seropositive. The chain carries TRBV28 and TRBJ1-2; TRBD1 matches at 10 bases. The sequencing input was PBMCs. The CDR3 sequence: CASELDRGTYGYTF. The DNA of the CDR3 is TGTGCCAGCGAGTTGGACAGGGGGACCTATGGCTACACCTTC.